Detailed here is one T cell receptor (beta chain). The target antigen is unknown. The record originates from a study of T cells after posttransplantation cyclophosphamide. Findings and limits, study-wide: Blood and skin or GI T cell repertoires showed limited TRB overlap. Donor CD8+ memory clones often dominated recipient blood repertoires at later times. TRB clonality was highly associated with recipient CMV seropositivity and reactivation.

Repertoires were generated with immunoSEQ multiplex PCR, while TCRdb's copy carries only in-frame clones and drops some. The sample gives over 15,000 clones, around 78% of which show up once; about 9.1% is in the top ten. V gave up 2 bases and J gave up 6 bases; unmatched junction bases: 18. Germline V gives CDR1 SGHTS, CDR2 YDEGEE. CDR3 length equals 19 residues. The related graft donor's blood sample was taken on the day of bone marrow donation. V is TRBV5-8 and J is TRBJ2-1, with TRBD1 identical over 9 bases. The specimen sequenced was memory CD4+ T cells sorted from blood. The TCR comes from a man aged 25-45 years in good health and a related stem cell transplant donor. CDR3 protein: CASSFFSTAGTGRLNEQFF. CDR3 DNA: TGTGCCAGCAGCTTCTTTAGTACCGCCGGGACAGGGCGCCTCAATGAGCAGTTCTTC.